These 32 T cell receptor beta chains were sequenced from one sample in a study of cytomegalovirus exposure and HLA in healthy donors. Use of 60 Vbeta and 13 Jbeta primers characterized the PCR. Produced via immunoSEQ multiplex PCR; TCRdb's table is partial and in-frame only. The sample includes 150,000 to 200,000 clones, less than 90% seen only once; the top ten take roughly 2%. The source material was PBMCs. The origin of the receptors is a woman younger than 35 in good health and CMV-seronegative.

As DNA, the CDR3 is TGTGCCAGCAGTCCTCGACTAGGAGTGGTCAATGAGCAGTTCTTC. Translating gives CASSPRLGVVNEQFF. The chain links TRBV27 to TRBJ2-1; possible D gene TRBD2, 6 bases. The CDR3 spans 15 residues. Germline lookup yields CDR1 MNHEY and CDR2 SMNVEV (reference sequence). V lost 5 bases, J lost 6 bases, and 17 bases lay in between.

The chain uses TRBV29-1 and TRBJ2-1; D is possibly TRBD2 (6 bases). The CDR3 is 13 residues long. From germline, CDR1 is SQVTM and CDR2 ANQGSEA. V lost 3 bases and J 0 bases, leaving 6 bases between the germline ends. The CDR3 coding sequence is TGCAGCGTTGACGGGAGCTCCTACAATGAGCAGTTCTTC. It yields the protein CSVDGSSYNEQFF.

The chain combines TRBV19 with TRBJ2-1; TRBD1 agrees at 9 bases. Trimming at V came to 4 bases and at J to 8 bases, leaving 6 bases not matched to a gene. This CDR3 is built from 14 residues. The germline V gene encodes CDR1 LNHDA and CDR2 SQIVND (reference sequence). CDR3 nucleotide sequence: TGTGCCAGTAGTAAATGGGACAGGGCGGATGAGCAGTTCTTC. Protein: CASSKWDRADEQFF. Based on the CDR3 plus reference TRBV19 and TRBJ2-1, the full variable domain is DGGITQSPKYLFRKEGQNVTLSCEQNLNHDAMYWYRQDPGQGLRLIYYSQIVNDFQKGDIAEGYSVSREKKESFPLTVTSAQKNPTAFYLCASSKWDRADEQFFGPGTRLTVL.

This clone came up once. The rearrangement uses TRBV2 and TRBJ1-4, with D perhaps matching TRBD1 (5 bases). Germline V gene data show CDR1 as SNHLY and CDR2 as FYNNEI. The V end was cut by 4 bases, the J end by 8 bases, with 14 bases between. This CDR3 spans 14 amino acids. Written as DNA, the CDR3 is TGTGCCAGCAGTGGAAAGGGGAGGGTAGAAAAACTGTTTTTT. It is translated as CASSGKGRVEKLFF.

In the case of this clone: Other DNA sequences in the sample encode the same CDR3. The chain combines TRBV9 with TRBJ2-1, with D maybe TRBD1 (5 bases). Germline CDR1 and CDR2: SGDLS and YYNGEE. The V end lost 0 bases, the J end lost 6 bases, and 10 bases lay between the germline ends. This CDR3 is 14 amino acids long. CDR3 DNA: TGTGCCAGCAGCGTAGAAGGGGCAGGCAATGAGCAGTTCTTC. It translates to CASSVEGAGNEQFF.

The CDR3 bases are TGTGCCAGCAGTGACTCAAGCACTCCCGGGAATGAGCAGTTCTTC. Translation gives CASSDSSTPGNEQFF. The chain combines TRBV6-4 with TRBJ2-1; D gene ambiguous. Germline CDR1 and CDR2: MRHNA and SNTAGT. This CDR3 comprises 15 residues. Deletions cut 0 bases from V and 7 bases from J, with 13 bases between.

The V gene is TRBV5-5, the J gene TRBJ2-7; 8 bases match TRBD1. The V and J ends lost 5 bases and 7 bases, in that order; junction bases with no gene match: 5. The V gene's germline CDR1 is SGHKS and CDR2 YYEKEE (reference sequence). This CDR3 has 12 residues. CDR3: CASSQTGVEQYF. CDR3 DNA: TGTGCCAGCAGTCAGACAGGGGTTGAGCAGTACTTC.

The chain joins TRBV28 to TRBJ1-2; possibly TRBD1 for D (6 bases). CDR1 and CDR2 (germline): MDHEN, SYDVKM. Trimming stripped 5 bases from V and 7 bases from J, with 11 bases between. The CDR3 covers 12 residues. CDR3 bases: TGTGCCAGCAGTCATGGGACATTTGGCTACACCTTC. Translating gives CASSHGTFGYTF.

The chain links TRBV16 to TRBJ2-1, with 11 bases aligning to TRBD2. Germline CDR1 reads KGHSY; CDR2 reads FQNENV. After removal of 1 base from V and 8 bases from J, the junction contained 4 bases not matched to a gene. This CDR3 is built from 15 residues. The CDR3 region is CASSQLPSGRHEQFF. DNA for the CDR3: TGTGCCAGCAGCCAATTGCCTAGCGGGAGGCATGAGCAGTTCTTC.

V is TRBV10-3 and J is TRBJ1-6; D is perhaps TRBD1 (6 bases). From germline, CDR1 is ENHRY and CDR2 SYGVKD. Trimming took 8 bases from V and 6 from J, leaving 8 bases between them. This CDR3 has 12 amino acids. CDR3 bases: TGTGCCATCGGACAGACTAATTCACCCCTCCACTTT. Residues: CAIGQTNSPLHF.

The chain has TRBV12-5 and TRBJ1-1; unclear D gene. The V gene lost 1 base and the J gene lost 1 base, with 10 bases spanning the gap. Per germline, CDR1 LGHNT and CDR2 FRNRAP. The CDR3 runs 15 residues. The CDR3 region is CASGLGWAGNTEAFF. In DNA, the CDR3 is TGTGCTAGTGGTTTGGGATGGGCGGGGAACACTGAAGCTTTCTTT.

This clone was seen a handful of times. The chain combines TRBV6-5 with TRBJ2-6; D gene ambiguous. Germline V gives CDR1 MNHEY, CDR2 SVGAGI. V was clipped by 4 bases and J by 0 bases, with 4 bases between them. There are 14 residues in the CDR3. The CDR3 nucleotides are TGTGCCAGCAGTTCCCGCTCTGGGGCCAACGTCCTGACTTTC. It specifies CASSSRSGANVLTF.

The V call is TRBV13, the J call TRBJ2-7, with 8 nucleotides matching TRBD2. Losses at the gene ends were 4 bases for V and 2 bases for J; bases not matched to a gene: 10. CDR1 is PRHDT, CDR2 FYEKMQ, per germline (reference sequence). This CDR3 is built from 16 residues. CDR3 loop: CASSSVREVGTYEQYF. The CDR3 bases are TGTGCCAGCAGCTCTGTGCGGGAGGTCGGGACCTACGAGCAGTACTTC.

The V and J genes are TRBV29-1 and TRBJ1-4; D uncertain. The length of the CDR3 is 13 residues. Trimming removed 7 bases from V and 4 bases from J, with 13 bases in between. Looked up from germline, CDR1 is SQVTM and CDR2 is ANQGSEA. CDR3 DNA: TGCAGCGCCCGGAGCAGACTTAATGAAAAACTGTTTTTT. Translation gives CSARSRLNEKLFF.

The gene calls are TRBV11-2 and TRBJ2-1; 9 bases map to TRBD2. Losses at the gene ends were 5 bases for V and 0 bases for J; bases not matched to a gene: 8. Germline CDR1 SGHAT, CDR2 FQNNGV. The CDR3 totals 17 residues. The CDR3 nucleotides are TGTGCCAGCAGCATAAGACTAGCGGCTAGCTCCTACAATGAGCAGTTCTTC. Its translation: CASSIRLAASSYNEQFF. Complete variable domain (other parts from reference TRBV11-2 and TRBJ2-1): EAGVAQSPRYKIIEKRQSVAFWCNPISGHATLYWYQQILGQGPKLLIQFQNNGVVDDSQLPKDRFSAERLKGVDSTLKIQPAKLEDSAVYLCASSIRLAASSYNEQFFGPGTRLTVL.

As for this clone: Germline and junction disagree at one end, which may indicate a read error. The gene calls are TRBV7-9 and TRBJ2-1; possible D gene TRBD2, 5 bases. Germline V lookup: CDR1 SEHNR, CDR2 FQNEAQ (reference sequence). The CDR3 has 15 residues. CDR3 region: CSSSPEADFYNEQFF. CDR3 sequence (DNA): TGTTCCAGCAGCCCGGAAGCGGACTTCTACAATGAGCAGTTCTTC.

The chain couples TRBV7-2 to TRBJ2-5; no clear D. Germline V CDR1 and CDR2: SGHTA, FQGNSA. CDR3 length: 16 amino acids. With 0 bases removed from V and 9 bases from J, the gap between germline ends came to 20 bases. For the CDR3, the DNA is TGTGCCAGCAGCTTAGCGGGCTCCCGGCCTTCCATGGCCCAGTACTTC. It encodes CASSLAGSRPSMAQYF.

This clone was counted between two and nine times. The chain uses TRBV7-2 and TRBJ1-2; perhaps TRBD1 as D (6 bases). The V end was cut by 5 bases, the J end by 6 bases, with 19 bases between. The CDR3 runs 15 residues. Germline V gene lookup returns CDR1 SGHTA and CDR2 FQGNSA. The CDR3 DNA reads TGTGCCAGCAGCCGTAACGTAGACACAGGGAATGGCTACACCTTC. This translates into CASSRNVDTGNGYTF.

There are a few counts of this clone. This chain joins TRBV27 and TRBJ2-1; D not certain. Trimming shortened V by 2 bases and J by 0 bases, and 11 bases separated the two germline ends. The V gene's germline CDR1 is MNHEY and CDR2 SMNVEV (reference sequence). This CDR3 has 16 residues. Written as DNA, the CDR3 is TGTGCCAGCAGTTTAATGGGCCTCAGCTCCTACAATGAGCAGTTCTTC. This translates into CASSLMGLSSYNEQFF.

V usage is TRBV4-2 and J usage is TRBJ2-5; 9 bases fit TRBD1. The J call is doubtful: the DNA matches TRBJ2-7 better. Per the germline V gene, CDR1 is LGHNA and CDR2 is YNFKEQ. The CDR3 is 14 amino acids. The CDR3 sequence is CASSTGTGTYEQYF. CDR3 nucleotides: TGTGCCAGCAGCACCGGGACAGGGACCTACGAGCAGTACTTC.

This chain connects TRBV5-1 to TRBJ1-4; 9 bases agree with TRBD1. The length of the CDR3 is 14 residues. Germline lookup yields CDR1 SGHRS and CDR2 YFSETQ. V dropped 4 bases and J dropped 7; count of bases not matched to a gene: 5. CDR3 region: CASSVTGGSEKLFF. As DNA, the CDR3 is TGCGCCAGCAGCGTCACAGGGGGCAGTGAAAAACTGTTTTTT.

In nucleotides, the CDR3 is TGTGCCAGCAGCTTAGCGAAGGACCTTTTATGGCAGGGGAACACTGAAGCTTTCTTT. It specifies CASSLAKDLLWQGNTEAFF. The chain employs TRBV7-8 and TRBJ1-1; weak D call: TRBD1 (5 bases). The CDR3 totals 19 residues. Germline V CDR1 and CDR2: SGHVS, FQNEAQ. Trimming pared 0 bases from V and 1 base from J, leaving 21 bases between. Using reference TRBV7-8 and TRBJ1-1 for the parts outside the CDR3, the full variable domain is GAGVSQSPRYKVAKRGQDVALRCDPISGHVSLFWYQQALGQGPEFLTYFQNEAQLDKSGLPSDRFFAERPEGSVSTLKIQRTQQEDSAVYLCASSLAKDLLWQGNTEAFFGQGTRLTVV.

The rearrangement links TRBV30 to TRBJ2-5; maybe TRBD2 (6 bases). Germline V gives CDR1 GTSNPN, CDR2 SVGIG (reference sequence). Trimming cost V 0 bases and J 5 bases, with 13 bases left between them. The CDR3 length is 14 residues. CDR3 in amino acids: CAWSVLATRETQYF. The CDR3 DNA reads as TGTGCCTGGAGTGTACTGGCGACTAGGGAGACCCAGTACTTC.

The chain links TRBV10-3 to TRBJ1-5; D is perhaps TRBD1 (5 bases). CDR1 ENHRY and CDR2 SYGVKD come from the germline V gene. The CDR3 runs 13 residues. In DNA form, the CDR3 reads TGTGCGGCAACCCAGGGCGGAAATCAGCCCCAGCATTTT. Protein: CAATQGGNQPQHF.

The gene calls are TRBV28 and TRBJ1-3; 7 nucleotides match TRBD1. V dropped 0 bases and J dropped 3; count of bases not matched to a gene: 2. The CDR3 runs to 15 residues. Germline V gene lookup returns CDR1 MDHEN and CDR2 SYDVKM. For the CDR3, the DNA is TGTGCCAGCAGTTTATGGCAGGGGGATGGAAACACCATATATTTT. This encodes CASSLWQGDGNTIYF.

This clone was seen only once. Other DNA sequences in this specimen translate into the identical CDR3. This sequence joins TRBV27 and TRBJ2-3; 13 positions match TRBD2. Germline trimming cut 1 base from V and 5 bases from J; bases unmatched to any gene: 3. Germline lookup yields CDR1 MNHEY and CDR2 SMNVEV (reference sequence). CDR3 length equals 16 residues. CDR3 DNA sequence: TGTGCCAGCAGTTTATTTGGACTAGCGGGGGAAGATACGCAGTATTTT. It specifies CASSLFGLAGEDTQYF.

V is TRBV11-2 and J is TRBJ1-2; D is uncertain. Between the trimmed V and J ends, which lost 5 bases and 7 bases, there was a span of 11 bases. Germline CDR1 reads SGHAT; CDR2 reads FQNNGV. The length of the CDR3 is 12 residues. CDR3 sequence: CASSPSGPGYTF. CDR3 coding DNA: TGTGCCAGCAGCCCGAGCGGGCCTGGCTACACCTTC. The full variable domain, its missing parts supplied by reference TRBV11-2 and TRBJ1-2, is EAGVAQSPRYKIIEKRQSVAFWCNPISGHATLYWYQQILGQGPKLLIQFQNNGVVDDSQLPKDRFSAERLKGVDSTLKIQPAKLEDSAVYLCASSPSGPGYTFGSGTRLTVV.

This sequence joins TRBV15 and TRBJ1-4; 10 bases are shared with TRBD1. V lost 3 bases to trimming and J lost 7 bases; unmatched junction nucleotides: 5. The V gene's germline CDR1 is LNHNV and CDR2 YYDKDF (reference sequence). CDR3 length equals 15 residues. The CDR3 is CATSRDRGLSEKLFF. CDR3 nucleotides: TGTGCCACCAGCAGGGACAGGGGGTTAAGTGAAAAACTGTTTTTT.

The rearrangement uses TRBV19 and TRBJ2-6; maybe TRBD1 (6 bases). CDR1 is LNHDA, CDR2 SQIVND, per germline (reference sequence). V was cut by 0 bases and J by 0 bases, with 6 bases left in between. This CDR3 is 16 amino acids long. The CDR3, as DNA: TGTGCCAGTAGTATAGAAGGGGGCTCTGGGGCCAACGTCCTGACTTTC. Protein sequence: CASSIEGGSGANVLTF.

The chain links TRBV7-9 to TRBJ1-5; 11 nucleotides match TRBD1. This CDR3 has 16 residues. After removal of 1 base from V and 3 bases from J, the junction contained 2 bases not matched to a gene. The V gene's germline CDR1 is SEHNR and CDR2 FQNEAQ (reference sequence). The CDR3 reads CASSLGTGGYNQPQHF. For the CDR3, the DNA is TGTGCCAGCAGCTTAGGGACAGGGGGCTACAATCAGCCCCAGCATTTT.

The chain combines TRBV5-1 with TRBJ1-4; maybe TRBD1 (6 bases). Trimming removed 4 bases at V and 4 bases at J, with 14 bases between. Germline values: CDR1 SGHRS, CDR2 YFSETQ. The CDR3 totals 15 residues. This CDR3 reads CASSLIQGDNEKLFF. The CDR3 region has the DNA TGCGCCAGCAGCCTAATACAGGGCGATAATGAAAAACTGTTTTTT. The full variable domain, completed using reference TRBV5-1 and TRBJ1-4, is KAGVTQTPRYLIKTRGQQVTLSCSPISGHRSVSWYQQTPGQGLQFLFEYFSETQRNKGNFPGRFSGRQFSNSRSEMNVSTLELGDSALYLCASSLIQGDNEKLFFGSGTQLSVL.

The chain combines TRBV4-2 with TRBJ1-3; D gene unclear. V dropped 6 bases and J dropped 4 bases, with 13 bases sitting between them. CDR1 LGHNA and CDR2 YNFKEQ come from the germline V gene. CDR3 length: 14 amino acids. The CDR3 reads CASSTEFNGNTIYF. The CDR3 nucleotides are TGTGCCAGCAGTACCGAGTTCAACGGAAACACCATATATTTT.